These T cell receptor beta chains were read from a single sample in a study of blood T cells in healthy people across ages. TCRdb reprocessed the 5' RACE reads with MiXCR, giving one entry per CDR3 protein. The sample holds 800,000 or so distinct CDR3 sequences, 20% to 30% seen once. These same data were also listed under a study on T cells of mothers and their children.

The source material was blood. The receptors were sampled from a boy aged 5-17 years in good health. The CDR3 runs from the conserved cysteine through the conserved F or W. The order of the fields is J gene, V gene, CDR3 protein.

>TRBJ2-1|TRBV7-9
CASSFSLAEQFF
>TRBJ2-7|TRBV6-6
CASSYSGSNPSYEHYF
>TRBJ1-4|TRBV28
CASSTIGQGDNEKLFF
>TRBJ1-1|TRBV3-1
CASSSEGTDLNTEAFF
>.|TRBV4-1
CASSQGLGTQFF
>TRBJ1-2|TRBV7-9
CASSQAGGSGYTF
>TRBJ1-6|TRBV7-2
CASRRGGFENNSPLHF
>TRBJ2-7|TRBV18
CASSPRKVPYEQYF
>TRBJ1-2|TRBV7-9
CASSRGPYGYTF
>TRBJ2-1|TRBV29-1
CSAQRDRVSEQFF
>TRBJ2-7|TRBV7-9
CASSRQAGLDYEQYF
>TRBJ2-7|TRBV20-1
CSAWDALPDEQYF
>TRBJ1-1|TRBV7-9
CASSLERTSAGTEAFF
>.|TRBV4-1
CASSQLEGLPYEQYF
>TRBJ2-4|TRBV20-1
CSARSLLGTKNIQYF
>TRBJ2-5|TRBV18
CASSPNGQLQETQYF
>TRBJ2-1|TRBV20-1
CSASGNTYNEQFF
>TRBJ2-2|TRBV14
CASSQPGTGNTGELFF
>TRBJ1-4|TRBV6-1
CASSEGIGDEKLFF
>TRBJ1-6|TRBV6-2/TRBV6-3
CASRPTRTSSYNSPLHF
>TRBJ2-1|TRBV29-1
CSVGASTSGRVNEQFF
>TRBJ2-3|TRBV29-1
CSVEPGTGVTDTQYF
>TRBJ1-6|TRBV20-1
CSASSYNSPLHF
>TRBJ1-1|TRBV3-1
CASSQTDRAPTEAFF
>TRBJ1-1|TRBV2
CASCLGQGSPEAFF
>.|TRBV20-1
CSVKPADYVSYEQYF
>TRBJ2-1|TRBV12-3/TRBV12-4
CASSLEDHYNEQFF
>TRBJ2-6|TRBV6-5
CASGGPGVGSGANVLTF